This T cell receptor beta chain was sequenced during a study of T cell responses to AZD1222 COVID-19 vaccine. Study-wide results and caveats: Spike-wide coverage was observed for vaccine-associated CD4 TCRs, with dominant responses at 160-218 and 743-854. A mostly white British donor set with more females was recruited, and clonal diversity was possibly underestimated.

As regards this clone: What it recognizes is unknown.

Analyses pooled second doses at about 4 or about 12 weeks. J lost 3 bases, V lost 1 base, and 6 bases had no gene match. The CDR3 has 15 amino acids. Germline V lookup: CDR1 SGHKS, CDR2 YYEKEE (reference sequence). Generated by immunoSEQ multiplex PCR, the TCRdb table keeps only in-frame clones and is missing some. Of 140,000 to 150,000 clones in the sample, roughly 93% were seen once. This sample comprised peripheral blood, obtained 28 days after the second AZD1222 dose. V gene TRBV5-5 combines with J gene TRBJ1-1, with 7 bases aligning to TRBD1. The sequence came from an adult who received the AZD1222 COVID-19 vaccine. The CDR3 nucleotides are TGTGCCAGCAGCTTGTACCTAACAGGGGACACTGAAGCTTTCTTT. Translating gives CASSLYLTGDTEAFF.